A selection of T cell receptor beta chains follows, all from one sample in a study of beta chain features in type 1 diabetes. The repertoire was sequenced with immunoSEQ multiplex PCR; TCRdb's copy has only in-frame clones and lacks some. The table lists some 150,000 clones, less than 8.5% of them singletons. Sample: central memory CD4+ T cells from blood. These receptors all stem from a woman between 25 and 40 years old in good health. Both conserved end residues are part of each CDR3. Fields, in order: clone size, D gene, V gene, J gene, CDR3 length, CDR3 protein, CDR3 DNA. D genes are given only for firm matches. Size is omitted from some rows. Given values are once, few, many or a class for expanded clones.

>many|TRBD2|TRBV23-1|TRBJ2-1|18
CASSQKSGTSGIGNEQFF
TGCGCCAGCAGTCAAAAGTCCGGGACTAGCGGGATTGGAAATGAGCAGTTCTTC
>-|TRBD1|TRBV7-8|TRBJ1-5|16
CASSQTGQGTRQPQHF
TGTGCCAGCAGCCAAACGGGACAGGGGACACGCCAGCCCCAGCATTTT
>-|TRBD1|TRBV6-1|TRBJ2-2|15
CASKLGTGSAGELFF
TGTGCCAGCAAGCTCGGGACAGGGTCGGCCGGGGAGCTGTTTTTT
>few|-|TRBV18|TRBJ2-1|14
CASSSFNERGEQFF
TGTGCCAGCTCCTCCTTCAATGAGAGGGGGGAGCAGTTCTTC
>few|TRBD1|TRBV5-1|TRBJ1-2|15
CASSSGDRPKEGYTF
TGCGCCAGCAGCTCGGGGGACAGACCCAAGGAGGGCTACACCTTC
>few|TRBD1|TRBV7-3|TRBJ1-1|13
CASSSQGDTEAFF
TGTGCCAGCAGCTCACAGGGGGACACTGAAGCTTTCTTT
>-|TRBD1|TRBV30|TRBJ1-5|15
CAWSTTGKFNQPQHF
TGTGCCTGGAGTACGACAGGGAAATTCAATCAGCCCCAGCATTTT
>few|-|TRBV7-9|TRBJ2-7|17
CASSLGVGGANNYEQYF
TGTGCCAGCAGCTTAGGAGTAGGGGGGGCCAATAACTACGAGCAGTACTTC
>few|TRBD1|TRBV27|TRBJ1-5|14
CASSSQGARQPQHF
TGTGCCAGCAGTTCCCAGGGGGCGAGGCAGCCCCAGCATTTT
>-|-|TRBV2|TRBJ2-1|13
CASQTGSYNEQFF
TGTGCCAGCCAGACTGGCTCCTACAATGAGCAGTTCTTC
>-|-|TRBV7-2|TRBJ2-3|16
CASSLAGGGPPDTQYF
TGTGCCAGCAGCTTAGCAGGGGGAGGGCCCCCAGATACGCAGTATTTT
>many|-|TRBV28|TRBJ2-7|11
CASSFRDEQYF
TGTGCCAGCAGTTTTCGGGATGAGCAGTACTTC
>-|TRBD2|TRBV28|TRBJ2-5|14
CASSGSGRGETQYF
TGTGCCAGCAGTGGTAGCGGGAGGGGGGAGACCCAGTACTTC
>few|-|TRBV5-1|TRBJ1-4|16
CASSFIPEELNEKLFF
TGCGCCAGCAGCTTCATCCCAGAAGAATTAAATGAAAAACTGTTTTTT
>-|-|TRBV2|TRBJ2-6|17
CASSELTGSPGANVLTF
TGTGCCAGCAGTGAACTTACAGGGTCCCCTGGGGCCAACGTCCTGACTTTC
>-|TRBD2|TRBV18|TRBJ2-7|13
CASKTSGGHEQYF
TGTGCCAGTAAGACTAGCGGGGGCCACGAGCAGTACTTC
>-|TRBD2|TRBV25-1|TRBJ2-4|18
CASSEGTSGSLAKNIQYF
TGTGCCAGCAGTGAGGGGACTAGCGGGTCCCTAGCCAAAAACATTCAGTACTTC
>-|-|TRBV7-9|TRBJ2-2|16
CASSLGAHLDTGELFF
TGTGCCAGCAGCTTAGGAGCCCACCTGGACACCGGGGAGCTGTTTTTT
>few|-|TRBV6-6|TRBJ1-2|14
CASSSPGLNYGYTF
TGTGCCAGCAGTTCGCCGGGTCTGAACTATGGCTACACCTTC
>many|TRBD2|TRBV13|TRBJ2-4|15
CASSETSVAKNIQYF
TGTGCCAGCAGTGAGACTAGCGTGGCCAAAAACATTCAGTACTTC
>few|-|TRBV19|TRBJ2-5|15
CASSRRGFEVETQYF
TGTGCCAGTAGCCGGAGAGGGTTCGAGGTAGAGACCCAGTACTTC
>-|-|TRBV2|TRBJ2-3|14
CASSGVLPTDTQYF
TGTGCCAGCAGTGGTGTCCTCCCCACAGATACGCAGTATTTT
>few|-|TRBV28|TRBJ2-1|16
CASSTGTQTFYNEQFF
TGTGCCAGCAGTACCGGGACTCAAACCTTTTACAATGAGCAGTTCTTC
>many|-|TRBV25-1|TRBJ2-1|17
CASSEHRQEVVHNEQFF
TGTGCCAGCAGTGAACATAGACAGGAGGTCGTCCACAATGAGCAGTTCTTC
>-|-|TRBV18|TRBJ1-3|14
CASSTSRSGNTIYF
TGTGCCAGCTCCACGTCGCGGTCTGGAAACACCATATATTTT
>few|-|TRBV7-9|TRBJ2-2|14
CASSLEQVTGELFF
TGTGCCAGCAGCTTAGAACAGGTCACCGGGGAGCTGTTTTTT
>few|-|TRBV7-3|TRBJ2-3|15
CASSLWSTSTDTQYF
TGTGCCAGCAGCCTATGGAGCACTAGCACAGATACGCAGTATTTT
>-|TRBD2|TRBV28|TRBJ2-7|16
CASSGTSGREWVEQYF
TGTGCCAGCTCCGGGACTAGCGGGAGGGAATGGGTCGAGCAGTACTTC
>-|TRBD1|TRBV2|TRBJ1-2|15
CASSRGQGSNYGYTF
TGTGCCAGCAGTAGGGGACAGGGGTCTAACTATGGCTACACCTTC
>few|-|TRBV4-2|TRBJ1-4|21
CASSQDWVGGASSATNEKLFF
TGTGCCAGCAGCCAAGATTGGGTCGGGGGGGCGAGCTCAGCAACTAATGAAAAACTGTTTTTT
>-|TRBD1|TRBV28|TRBJ1-5|14
CASNPGQQYQPQHF
TGTGCCAGCAATCCGGGACAGCAGTATCAGCCCCAGCATTTT
>few|TRBD1|TRBV7-2|TRBJ2-1|16
CASRPTGTGLVNEQFF
TGTGCCAGCAGACCGACCGGGACAGGGTTGGTGAATGAGCAGTTCTTC